This is a list of T cell receptor beta chains from one sample in a study of Ad26.COV2.S vaccination and SARS-CoV-2 variants. Only in-frame clones appear in the TCRdb table, and some are missing; sequencing was by immunoSEQ multiplex PCR. Of hundreds of thousands of clones listed, about 90% are singletons. Sequencing was performed on peripheral blood, taken in a trial of Ad26.COV2.S vaccine versus placebo. All receptors come from a person aged 18-60 years who received the Ad26.COV2.S COVID-19 vaccine or a placebo. Each CDR3 is given with its conserved first and last residue. Fields, in order: J gene, clone size, D gene, V gene, CDR3 protein. D genes are given only for firm matches. Where a row states a size, it is once, few, many or the class of an expanded clone; other rows omit it.

>TRBJ2-3|NA|NA|TRBV11-3
CASSLGQGDTDTQYF
>TRBJ2-1|once|NA|TRBV7-2
CASSLGLDNEQFF
>TRBJ1-6|NA|NA|TRBV30
CAWRWSEYNSPLHF
>TRBJ2-2|once|NA|TRBV13
CASSLTGELFF
>TRBJ2-7|NA|TRBD1|TRBV30
CAWTSGTGGREQYF
>TRBJ2-7|NA|TRBD1|TRBV6-2/TRBV6-3
CASSWGQAYEQYF
>TRBJ2-7|NA|TRBD1|TRBV7-8
CASSPGTGSSEQYF
>TRBJ2-2|NA|NA|TRBV3-1/TRBV3-2
CASSPSPGLAPSSTGELFF
>TRBJ2-7|NA|NA|TRBV10-3
CASLGDAYEQYF
>TRBJ1-1|NA|TRBD1|TRBV5-5
CASSDRDRGRTEAFF
>TRBJ2-2|NA|NA|TRBV6-6
CASSPRDSTGELFF
>TRBJ2-5|NA|TRBD2|TRBV7-9
CASSVLTVTSGRYQETQYF
>TRBJ1-6|NA|NA|TRBV7-9
CASSFQGRSPLHF
>TRBJ2-2|NA|NA|TRBV5-6
CASSPGFGELFF
>TRBJ2-5|NA|TRBD1|TRBV7-9
CASSLEGTGWRETQYF
>TRBJ1-2|NA|NA|TRBV19
CASEPGKNYGYTF
>TRBJ1-3|once|NA|TRBV20-1
CSASPLGGSGNTIYF
>TRBJ1-5|few|NA|TRBV3-1/TRBV3-2
CASSQGSDSNQPQHF
>TRBJ1-2|NA|NA|TRBV12-3/TRBV12-4
CAIRDTGYTF
>TRBJ2-5|NA|NA|TRBV27
CASSPDQETQYF
>TRBJ2-4|NA|NA|TRBV18
CASSPPFLLAKNIQYF
>TRBJ1-4|NA|NA|TRBV5-4
CASSLSSTNEKLFF
>TRBJ2-5|NA|TRBD2|TRBV10-2
CASRLAGGETQYF
>TRBJ2-1|NA|TRBD2|TRBV5-8
CASSLVSSGGLNEQFF
>TRBJ2-1|NA|TRBD2|TRBV13
CASSEEVAGGYNEQFF
>TRBJ2-7|NA|TRBD1|TRBV27
CASSIDRGHYEQYF
>TRBJ2-3|NA|NA|TRBV9
CASSPYTDTQYF
>TRBJ2-7|NA|NA|TRBV10-2
CASSEWETAEEEQYF
>TRBJ1-1|NA|NA|TRBV7-3
CASSTQGNTEAFF
>TRBJ2-1|NA|NA|TRBV7-2
CASSPSLRDNEQFF
>TRBJ2-6|NA|NA|TRBV7-8
CASSPKKLANVLTF